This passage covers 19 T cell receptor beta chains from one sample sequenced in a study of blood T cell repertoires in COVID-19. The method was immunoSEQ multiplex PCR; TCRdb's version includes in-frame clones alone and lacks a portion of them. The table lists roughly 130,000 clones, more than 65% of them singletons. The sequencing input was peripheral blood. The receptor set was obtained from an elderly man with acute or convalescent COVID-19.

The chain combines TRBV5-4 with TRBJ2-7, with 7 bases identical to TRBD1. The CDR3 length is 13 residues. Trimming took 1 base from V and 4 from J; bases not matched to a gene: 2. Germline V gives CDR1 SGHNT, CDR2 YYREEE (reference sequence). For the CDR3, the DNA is TGTGCCAGCAGCTTGCCACAGGGGTACGAGCAGTACTTC. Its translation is CASSLPQGYEQYF.

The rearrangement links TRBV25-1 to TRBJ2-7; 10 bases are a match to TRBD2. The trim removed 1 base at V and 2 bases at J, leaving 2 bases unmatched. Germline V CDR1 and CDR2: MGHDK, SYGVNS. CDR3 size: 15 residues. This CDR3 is CASSESLAGAYEQYF. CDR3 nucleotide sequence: TGTGCCAGCAGTGAATCCCTAGCGGGGGCCTACGAGCAGTACTTC.

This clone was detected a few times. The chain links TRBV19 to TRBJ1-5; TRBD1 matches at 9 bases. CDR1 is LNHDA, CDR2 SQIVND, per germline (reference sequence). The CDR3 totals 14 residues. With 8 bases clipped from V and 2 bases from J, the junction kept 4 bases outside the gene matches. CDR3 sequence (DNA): TGTGCCAGTGAGGACAGGGGAGGCAATCAGCCCCAGCATTTT. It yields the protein CASEDRGGNQPQHF.

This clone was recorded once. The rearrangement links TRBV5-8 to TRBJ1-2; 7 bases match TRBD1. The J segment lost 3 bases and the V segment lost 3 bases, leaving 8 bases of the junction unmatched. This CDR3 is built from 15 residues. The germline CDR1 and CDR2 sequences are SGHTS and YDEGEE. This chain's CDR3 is CASSYNRGWDYGYTF. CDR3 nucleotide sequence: TGTGCCAGCAGCTATAACAGGGGCTGGGACTATGGCTACACCTTC.

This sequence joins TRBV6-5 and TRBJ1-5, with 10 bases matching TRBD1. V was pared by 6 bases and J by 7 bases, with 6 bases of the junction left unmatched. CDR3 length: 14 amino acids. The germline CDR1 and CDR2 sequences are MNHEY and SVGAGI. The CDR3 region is CASSPGTGAQPQHF. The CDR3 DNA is TGTGCCAGCAGCCCCGGGACAGGGGCCCAGCCCCAGCATTTT.

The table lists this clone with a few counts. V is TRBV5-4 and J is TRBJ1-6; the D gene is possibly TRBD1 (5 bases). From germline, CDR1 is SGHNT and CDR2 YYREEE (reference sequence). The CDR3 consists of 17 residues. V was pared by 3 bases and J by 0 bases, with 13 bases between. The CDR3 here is CASSSLGEGSYNSPLHF. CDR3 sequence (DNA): TGTGCCAGCAGCTCCCTGGGGGAGGGCTCCTATAATTCACCCCTCCACTTT.

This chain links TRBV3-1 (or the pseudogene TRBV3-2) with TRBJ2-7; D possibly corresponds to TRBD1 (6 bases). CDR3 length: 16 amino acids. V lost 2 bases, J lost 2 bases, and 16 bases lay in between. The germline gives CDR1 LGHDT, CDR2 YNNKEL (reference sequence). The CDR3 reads CASSQTRDKLTYEQYF. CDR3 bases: TGTGCCAGCAGCCAAACCCGGGACAAGCTTACCTACGAGCAGTACTTC.

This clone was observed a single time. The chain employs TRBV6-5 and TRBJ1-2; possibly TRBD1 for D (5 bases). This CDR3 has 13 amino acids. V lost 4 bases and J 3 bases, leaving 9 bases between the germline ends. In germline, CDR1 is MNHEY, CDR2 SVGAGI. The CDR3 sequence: CASSSPTDYGYTF. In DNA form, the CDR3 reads TGTGCCAGCAGTTCCCCGACAGACTATGGCTACACCTTC.

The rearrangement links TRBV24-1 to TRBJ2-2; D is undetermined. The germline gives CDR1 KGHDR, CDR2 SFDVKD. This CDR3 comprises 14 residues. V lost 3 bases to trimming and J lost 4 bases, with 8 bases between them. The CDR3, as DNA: TGTGCCACCAGTGATGTGACTCTCACCGGGGAGCTGTTTTTT. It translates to CATSDVTLTGELFF.

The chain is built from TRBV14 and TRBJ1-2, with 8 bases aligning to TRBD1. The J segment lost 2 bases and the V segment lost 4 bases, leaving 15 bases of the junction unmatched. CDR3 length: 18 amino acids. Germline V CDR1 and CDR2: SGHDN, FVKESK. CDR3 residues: CASSPTPGQGLMNYGYTF. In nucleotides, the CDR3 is TGTGCCAGCAGCCCAACCCCAGGACAGGGCTTAATGAACTATGGCTACACCTTC. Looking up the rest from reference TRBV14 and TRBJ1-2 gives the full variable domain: EAGVTQFPSHSVIEKGQTVTLRCDPISGHDNLYWYRRVMGKEIKFLLHFVKESKQDESGMPNNRFLAERTGGTYSTLKVQPAELEDSGVYFCASSPTPGQGLMNYGYTFGSGTRLTVV.

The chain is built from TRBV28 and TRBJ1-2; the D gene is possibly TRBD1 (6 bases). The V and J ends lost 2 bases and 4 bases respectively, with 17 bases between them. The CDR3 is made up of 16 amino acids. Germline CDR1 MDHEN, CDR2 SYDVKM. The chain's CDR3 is CASSLGGAGYTYGYTF. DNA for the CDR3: TGTGCCAGCAGTTTAGGGGGGGCAGGGTATACCTATGGCTACACCTTC.

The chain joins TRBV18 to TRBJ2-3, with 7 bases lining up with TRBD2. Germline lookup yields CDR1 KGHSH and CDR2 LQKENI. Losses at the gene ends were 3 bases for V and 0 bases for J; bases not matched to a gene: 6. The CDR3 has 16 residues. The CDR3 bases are TGTGCCAGCTCACCCTTACAGCGGGGAAGCACAGATACGCAGTATTTT. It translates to CASSPLQRGSTDTQYF. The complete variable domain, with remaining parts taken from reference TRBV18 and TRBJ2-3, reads NAGVMQNPRHLVRRRGQEARLRCSPMKGHSHVYWYRQLPEEGLKFMVYLQKENIIDESGMPKERFSAEFPKEGPSILRIQQVVRGDSAAYFCASSPLQRGSTDTQYFGPGTRLTVL.

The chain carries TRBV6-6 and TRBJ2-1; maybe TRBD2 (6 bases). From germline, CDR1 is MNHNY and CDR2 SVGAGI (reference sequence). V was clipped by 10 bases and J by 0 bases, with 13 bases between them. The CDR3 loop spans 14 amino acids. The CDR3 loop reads CATRDSGSYNEQFF. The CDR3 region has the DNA TGTGCCACCCGGGACTCCGGCTCCTACAATGAGCAGTTCTTC.

Written as DNA, the CDR3 is TGTGCCAGCAGCTTAGGGGAGTTTCACAGATATGGCTACACCTTC. Protein sequence: CASSLGEFHRYGYTF. The V call is TRBV7-8, the J call TRBJ1-2; D call uncertain. The CDR3 runs 15 residues. Germline CDR1 is SGHVS and CDR2 is FQNEAQ. V lost 1 base to trimming and J lost 5 bases, with 14 bases between them.

CDR3 protein: CASSKTGWPYQETQYF. In DNA form, the CDR3 reads TGTGCCAGCAGCAAGACAGGTTGGCCATACCAAGAGACCCAGTACTTC. The chain recombines TRBV7-2 with TRBJ2-5; D perhaps matches TRBD1 (6 bases). The CDR3 totals 16 residues. Trimming stripped 5 bases from V and 0 bases from J, with 16 bases between. Germline V gene lookup returns CDR1 SGHTA and CDR2 FQGNSA.

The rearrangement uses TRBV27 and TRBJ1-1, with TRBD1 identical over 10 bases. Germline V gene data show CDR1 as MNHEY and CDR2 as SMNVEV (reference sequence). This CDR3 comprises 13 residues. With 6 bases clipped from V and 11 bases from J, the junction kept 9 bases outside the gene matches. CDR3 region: CASSPGQGLRAFF. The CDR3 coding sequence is TGTGCCAGCAGCCCGGGACAGGGGTTACGCGCTTTCTTT.

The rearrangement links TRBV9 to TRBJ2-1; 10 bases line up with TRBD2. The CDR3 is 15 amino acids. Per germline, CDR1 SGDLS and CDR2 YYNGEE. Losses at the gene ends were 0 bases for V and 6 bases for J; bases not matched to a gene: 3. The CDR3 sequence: CASSVASGGRNEQFF. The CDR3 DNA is TGTGCCAGCAGCGTAGCTAGCGGGGGCCGCAATGAGCAGTTCTTC.

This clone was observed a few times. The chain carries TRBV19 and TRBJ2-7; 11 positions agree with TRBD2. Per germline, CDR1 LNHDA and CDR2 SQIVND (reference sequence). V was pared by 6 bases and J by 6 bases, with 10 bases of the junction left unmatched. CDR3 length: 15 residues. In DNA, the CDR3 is TGTGCCAGTAGCAACCCTAGCGGGGGGTTTCGCGAGCAGTACTTC. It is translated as CASSNPSGGFREQYF.

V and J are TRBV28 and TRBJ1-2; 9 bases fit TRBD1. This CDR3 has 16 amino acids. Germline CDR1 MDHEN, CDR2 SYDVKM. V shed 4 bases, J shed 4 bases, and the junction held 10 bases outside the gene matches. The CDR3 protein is CASSSTDRGGFYGYTF. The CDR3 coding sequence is TGTGCCAGCAGTTCTACTGACAGGGGGGGCTTCTATGGCTACACCTTC.